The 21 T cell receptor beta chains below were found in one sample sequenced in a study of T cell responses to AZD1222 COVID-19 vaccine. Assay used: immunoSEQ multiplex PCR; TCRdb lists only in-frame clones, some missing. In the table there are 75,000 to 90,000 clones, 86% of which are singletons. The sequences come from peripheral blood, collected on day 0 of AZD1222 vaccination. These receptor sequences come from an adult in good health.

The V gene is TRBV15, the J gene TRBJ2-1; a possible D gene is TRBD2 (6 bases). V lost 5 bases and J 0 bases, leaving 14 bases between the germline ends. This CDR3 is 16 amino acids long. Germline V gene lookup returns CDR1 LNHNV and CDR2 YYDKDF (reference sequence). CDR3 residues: CATSPGGGPSYNEQFF. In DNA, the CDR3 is TGTGCCACCAGCCCCGGGGGTGGACCCTCCTACAATGAGCAGTTCTTC.

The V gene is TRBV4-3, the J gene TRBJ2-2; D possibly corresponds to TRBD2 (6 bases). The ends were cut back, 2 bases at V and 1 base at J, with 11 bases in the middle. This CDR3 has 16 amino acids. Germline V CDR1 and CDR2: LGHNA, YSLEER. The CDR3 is CASSQSPAGNTGELFF. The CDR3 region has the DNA TGCGCCAGCAGCCAATCCCCAGCGGGGAACACCGGGGAGCTGTTTTTT.

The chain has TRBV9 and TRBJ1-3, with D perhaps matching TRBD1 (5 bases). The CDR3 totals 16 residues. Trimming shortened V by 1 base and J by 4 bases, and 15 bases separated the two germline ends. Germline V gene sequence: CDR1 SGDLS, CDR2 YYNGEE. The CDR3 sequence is CASSVTSAKGGNTIYF. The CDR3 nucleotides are TGTGCCAGCAGCGTAACTTCTGCGAAGGGGGGAAACACCATATATTTT.

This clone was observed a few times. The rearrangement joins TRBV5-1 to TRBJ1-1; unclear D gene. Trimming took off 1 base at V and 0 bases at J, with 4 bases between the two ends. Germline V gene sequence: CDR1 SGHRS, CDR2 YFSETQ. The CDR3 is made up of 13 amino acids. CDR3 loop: CASSLYLNTEAFF. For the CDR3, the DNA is TGCGCCAGCAGCTTGTACCTGAACACTGAAGCTTTCTTT.

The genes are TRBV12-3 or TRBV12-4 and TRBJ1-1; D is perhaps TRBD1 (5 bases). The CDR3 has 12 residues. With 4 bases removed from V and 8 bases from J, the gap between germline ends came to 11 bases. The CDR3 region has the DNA TGTGCCAGCAGTTCCCCGGGGACGGAAGCTTTCTTT. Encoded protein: CASSSPGTEAFF.

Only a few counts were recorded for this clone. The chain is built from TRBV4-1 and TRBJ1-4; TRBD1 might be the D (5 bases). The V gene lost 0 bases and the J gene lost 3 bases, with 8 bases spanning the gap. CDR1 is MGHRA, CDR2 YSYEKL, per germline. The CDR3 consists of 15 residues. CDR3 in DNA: TGCGCCAGCAGCCAAGATGGGGGGGCTAATGAAAAACTGTTTTTT. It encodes CASSQDGGANEKLFF.

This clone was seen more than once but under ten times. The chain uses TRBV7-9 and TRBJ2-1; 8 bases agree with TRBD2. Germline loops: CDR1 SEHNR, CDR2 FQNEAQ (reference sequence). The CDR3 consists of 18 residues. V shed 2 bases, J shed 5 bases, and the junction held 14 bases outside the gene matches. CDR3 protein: CASSLKPRVAGSNNEQFF. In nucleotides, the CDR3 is TGTGCCAGCAGCTTAAAACCTAGGGTAGCGGGGTCCAACAATGAGCAGTTCTTC.

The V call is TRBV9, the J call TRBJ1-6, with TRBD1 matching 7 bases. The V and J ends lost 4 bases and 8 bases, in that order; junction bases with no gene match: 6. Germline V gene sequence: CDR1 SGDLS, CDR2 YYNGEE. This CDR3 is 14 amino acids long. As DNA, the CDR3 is TGTGCCAGCAGCTTACGGGACAGCTATTCACCCCTCCACTTT. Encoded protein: CASSLRDSYSPLHF.

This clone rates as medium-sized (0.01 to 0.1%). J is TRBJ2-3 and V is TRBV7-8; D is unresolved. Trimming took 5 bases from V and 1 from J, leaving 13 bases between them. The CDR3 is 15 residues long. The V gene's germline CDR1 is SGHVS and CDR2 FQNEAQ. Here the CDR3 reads CASSPWDRGTDTQYF. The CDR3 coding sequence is TGTGCCAGCAGCCCCTGGGATAGGGGCACAGATACGCAGTATTTT.

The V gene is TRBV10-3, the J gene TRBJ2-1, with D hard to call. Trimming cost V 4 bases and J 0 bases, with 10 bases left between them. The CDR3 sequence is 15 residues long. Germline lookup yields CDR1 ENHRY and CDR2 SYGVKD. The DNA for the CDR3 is TGTGCCATCAGTGTTGGGGAACCCTCCTACAATGAGCAGTTCTTC. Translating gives CAISVGEPSYNEQFF.

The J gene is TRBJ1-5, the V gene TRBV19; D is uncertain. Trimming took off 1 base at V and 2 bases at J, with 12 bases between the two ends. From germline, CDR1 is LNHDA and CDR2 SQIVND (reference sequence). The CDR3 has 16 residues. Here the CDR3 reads CASSIGSGIGNQPQHF. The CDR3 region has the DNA TGTGCCAGTAGTATAGGGTCTGGGATCGGCAATCAGCCCCAGCATTTT. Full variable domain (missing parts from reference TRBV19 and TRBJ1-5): DGGITQSPKYLFRKEGQNVTLSCEQNLNHDAMYWYRQDPGQGLRLIYYSQIVNDFQKGDIAEGYSVSREKKESFPLTVTSAQKNPTAFYLCASSIGSGIGNQPQHFGDGTRLSIL.

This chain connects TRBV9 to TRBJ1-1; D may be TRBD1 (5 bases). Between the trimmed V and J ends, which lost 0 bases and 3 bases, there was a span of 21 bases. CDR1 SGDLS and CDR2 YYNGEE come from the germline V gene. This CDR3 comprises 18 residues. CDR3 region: CASSVDDLGEGTDTEAFF. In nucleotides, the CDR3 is TGTGCCAGCAGCGTAGACGACCTAGGGGAGGGGACGGACACTGAAGCTTTCTTT. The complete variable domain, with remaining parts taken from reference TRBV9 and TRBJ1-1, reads DSGVTQTPKHLITATGQRVTLRCSPRSGDLSVYWYQQSLDQGLQFLIQYYNGEERAKGNILERFSAQQFPDLHSELNLSSLELGDSALYFCASSVDDLGEGTDTEAFFGQGTRLTVV.

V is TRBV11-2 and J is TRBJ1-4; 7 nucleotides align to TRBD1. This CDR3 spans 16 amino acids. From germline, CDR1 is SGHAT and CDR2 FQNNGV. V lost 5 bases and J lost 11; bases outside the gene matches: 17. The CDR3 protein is CASSPTRRGRDTKLFF. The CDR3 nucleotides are TGTGCCAGCAGCCCGACCCGGAGGGGGCGGGATACCAAACTGTTTTTT. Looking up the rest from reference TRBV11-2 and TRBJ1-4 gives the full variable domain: EAGVAQSPRYKIIEKRQSVAFWCNPISGHATLYWYQQILGQGPKLLIQFQNNGVVDDSQLPKDRFSAERLKGVDSTLKIQPAKLEDSAVYLCASSPTRRGRDTKLFFGSGTQLSVL.

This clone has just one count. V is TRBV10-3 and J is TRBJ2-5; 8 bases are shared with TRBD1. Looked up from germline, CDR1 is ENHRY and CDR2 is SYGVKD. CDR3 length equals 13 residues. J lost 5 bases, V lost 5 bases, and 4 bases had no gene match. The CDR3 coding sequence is TGTGCCATCAGTCAGGGGGCAGGGGAGACCCAGTACTTC. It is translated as CAISQGAGETQYF.

Here the CDR3 DNA reads TGTGCCAGCAGCTACACAGGGAGTGGAAACACCATATATTTT. This encodes CASSYTGSGNTIYF. The chain is built from TRBV7-2 and TRBJ1-3; D possibly corresponds to TRBD1 (6 bases). This CDR3 has 14 amino acids. V dropped 4 bases and J dropped 3 bases, with 10 bases sitting between them. CDR1 and CDR2 (germline): SGHTA, FQGNSA.

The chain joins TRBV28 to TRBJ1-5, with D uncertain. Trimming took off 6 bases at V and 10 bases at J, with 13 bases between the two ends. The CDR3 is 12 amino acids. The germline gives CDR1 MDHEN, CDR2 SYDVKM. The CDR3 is CASSLSSGPQHF. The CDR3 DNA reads TGTGCCAGCAGCCTTTCCTCGGGACCCCAGCATTTT.

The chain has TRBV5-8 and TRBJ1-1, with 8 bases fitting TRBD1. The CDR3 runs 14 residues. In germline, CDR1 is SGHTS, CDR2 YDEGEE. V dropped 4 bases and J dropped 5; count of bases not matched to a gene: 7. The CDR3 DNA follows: TGTGCCAGCAGCCCGCAGGACAGGGCGACTGAAGCTTTCTTT. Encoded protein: CASSPQDRATEAFF. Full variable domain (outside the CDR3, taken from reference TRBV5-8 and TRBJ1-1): EAGVTQSPTHLIKTRGQQATLRCSPISGHTSVYWYQQALGLGLQFLLWYDEGEERNRGNFPPRFSGRQFPNYSSELNVNALELEDSALYLCASSPQDRATEAFFGQGTRLTVV.

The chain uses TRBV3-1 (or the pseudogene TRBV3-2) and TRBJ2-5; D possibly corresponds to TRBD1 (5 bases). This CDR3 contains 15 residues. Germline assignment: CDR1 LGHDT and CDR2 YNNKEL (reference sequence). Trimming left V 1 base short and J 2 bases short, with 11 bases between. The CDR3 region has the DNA TGTGCCAGCAGCCAAGTTGGCAGGGTACAAGAGACCCAGTACTTC. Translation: CASSQVGRVQETQYF.

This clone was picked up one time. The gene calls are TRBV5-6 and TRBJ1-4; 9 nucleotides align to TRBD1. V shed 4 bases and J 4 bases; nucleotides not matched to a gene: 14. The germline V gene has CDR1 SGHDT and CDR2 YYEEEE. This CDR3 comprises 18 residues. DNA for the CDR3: TGTGCCAGCAGCCCAGCGCCGGGACAGGGACTTCTTAATGAAAAACTGTTTTTT. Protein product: CASSPAPGQGLLNEKLFF.

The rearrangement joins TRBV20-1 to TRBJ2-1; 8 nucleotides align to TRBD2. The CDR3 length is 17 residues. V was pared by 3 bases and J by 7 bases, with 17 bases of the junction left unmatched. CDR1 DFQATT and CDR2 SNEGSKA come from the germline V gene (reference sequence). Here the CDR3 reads CSASEWRPTRGANEQFF. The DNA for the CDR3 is TGCAGTGCTAGTGAGTGGAGGCCAACGCGGGGGGCTAATGAGCAGTTCTTC.

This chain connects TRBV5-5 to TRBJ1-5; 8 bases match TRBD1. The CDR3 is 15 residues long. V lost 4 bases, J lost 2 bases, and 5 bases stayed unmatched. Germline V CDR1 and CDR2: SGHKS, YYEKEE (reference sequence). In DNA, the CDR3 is TGTGCCAGCAGCCGTGGACAGGGCCGCAATCAGCCCCAGCATTTT. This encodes CASSRGQGRNQPQHF.